One and the same sample provided the 12 T cell receptor beta chains below, sequenced in a study of blood T cells in healthy people across ages. Through a sample-barcoded 5' primer and a J-beta primer mix, a second PCR was run for 7 to 11 cycles. MiXCR, run by TCRdb on the 5' RACE reads, gives a single entry per CDR3 protein. The sample lists fewer than 1,000,000 distinct CDR3 sequences, about half occurring once. Sequenced material: blood. The receptors originated from an elderly man in good health.

This clonotype occurred a few times. The genes are TRBV21-1 and TRBJ2-5; TRBD1 is the table's D call, not checked against the DNA. TRBV21-1 is a pseudogene segment. The CDR3 runs to 16 residues. CDR3 bases: TGTGCCAGCAGCAACCGTGGGGGGGAGTGGGGAGAGACCCAGTACTTC. The encoded protein is CASSNRGGEWGETQYF.

The CDR3 sequence is CSAQHGQETQYF. CDR3 DNA: TGCAGTGCCCAACACGGACAAGAGACCCAGTACTTC. The chain employs TRBV20-1 and TRBJ2-5; D remains unclear. The germline V gene has CDR1 DFQATT and CDR2 SNEGSKA (reference sequence). The CDR3 covers 12 residues. V lost 6 bases and J lost 2, with 10 bases in between.

This chain links TRBV27 with TRBJ1-1, with 8 positions matching TRBD1. The CDR3 runs 12 residues. Germline V CDR1 and CDR2: MNHEY, SMNVEV (reference sequence). Trimming at V came to 5 bases and at J to 7 bases, leaving 3 bases not matched to a gene. The CDR3 loop reads CASSRQGNEAFF. The CDR3 coding sequence is TGTGCCAGCAGTCGACAGGGGAATGAAGCTTTCTTT.

This clonotype was counted at least ten times. The chain joins TRBV18 to TRBJ2-7; possible D gene TRBD1, 6 bases. V lost 0 bases and J 4 bases, leaving 10 bases between the germline ends. Germline CDR1 is KGHSH and CDR2 is LQKENI. There are 14 residues in the CDR3. The CDR3 DNA reads TGTGCCAGCTCACCACCCCAGGGGATGTACGAGCAGTACTTC. It encodes CASSPPQGMYEQYF.

The rearrangement joins TRBV7-2 to TRBJ2-2, with D possibly TRBD2 on 5 matching bases. The CDR3 extends over 15 amino acids. CDR1 and CDR2 from the germline V gene are SGHTA and FQGNSA. Trimming left V 5 bases short and J 4 bases short, with 14 bases between. CDR3 nucleotides: TGTGCCAGCAGCCCTAGAGGGAGAGGCACCGGGGAGCTGTTTTTT. Translating it yields CASSPRGRGTGELFF.

The gene calls are TRBV21-1 and TRBJ2-7. TRBV21-1 is given as a pseudogene. The CDR3 has 13 amino acids. The CDR3: CASRQTENYEQYF. In DNA, the CDR3 is TGTGCCAGCAGGCAGACGGAAAACTACGAGCAGTACTTC.

This clonotype has only a few counts. The J gene is TRBJ2-3, the V gene TRBV7-2; TRBD2 matches 11 bases. J was trimmed by 2 bases and V by 5 bases; bases with no gene match: 6. The V gene's germline CDR1 is SGHTA and CDR2 FQGNSA. The CDR3 has 16 amino acids. The CDR3 loop is CASSLKLAGVTDTQYF. The CDR3 nucleotides are TGTGCCAGCAGCCTCAAACTAGCGGGAGTCACAGATACGCAGTATTTT.

The V gene is TRBV27, the J gene TRBJ1-2, with no clear D. The CDR3 contains 16 residues. V lost 3 bases to trimming and J lost 6 bases, with 20 bases between them. The germline V gene encodes CDR1 MNHEY and CDR2 SMNVEV (reference sequence). The CDR3 sequence is CASSFTDGESPHGYTF. The CDR3 DNA sequence: TGTGCCAGCAGTTTCACGGACGGGGAGTCCCCCCATGGCTACACCTTC.

V is TRBV28 and J is TRBJ1-1; the D is unclear. V was trimmed by 5 bases and J by 1 base, leaving 20 bases between them. CDR1 MDHEN and CDR2 SYDVKM come from the germline V gene. CDR3 length: 17 residues. The CDR3 region has the DNA TGTGCCAGCAGTCCCCATGGGGTTGGCCGGACGAACACTGAAGCTTTCTTT. Protein sequence: CASSPHGVGRTNTEAFF.

As regards this clonotype: Possible read error: a much larger clone is one base away. The rearrangement uses TRBV7-8 and TRBJ2-5, with TRBD1 identical over 7 bases. The germline V gene encodes CDR1 SGHVS and CDR2 FQNEAQ. The CDR3 loop spans 13 amino acids. In DNA, the CDR3 is TGTGCCTGCAGCTCGGGACAGCAAGAGACCCAGTACTTC. Its protein product is CACSSGQQETQYF.

The chain is built from TRBV28 and TRBJ2-7; 7 bases fit TRBD1. With V trimmed by 6 bases and J by 0 bases, 14 bases remained unmatched. Germline CDR1 MDHEN, CDR2 SYDVKM. The CDR3 sequence is 17 residues long. As DNA, the CDR3 is TGTGCCAGCAGCTTAGACAGGGTGGGGCCGAGCTCCTACGAGCAGTACTTC. It encodes CASSLDRVGPSSYEQYF.

With respect to this clonotype: Germline and junction disagree at one end, which may indicate a read error. The chain couples TRBV5-1 to TRBJ2-6, with a possible D match to TRBD1 (5 bases). This CDR3 has 15 residues. Germline V gene data show CDR1 as SGHRS and CDR2 as YFSETQ. DNA for the CDR3: TGCGCCAGCAGCCCGGTCCGTTCTGGGGCCAGCGTCCTGACTTTC. Protein: CASSPVRSGASVLTF.